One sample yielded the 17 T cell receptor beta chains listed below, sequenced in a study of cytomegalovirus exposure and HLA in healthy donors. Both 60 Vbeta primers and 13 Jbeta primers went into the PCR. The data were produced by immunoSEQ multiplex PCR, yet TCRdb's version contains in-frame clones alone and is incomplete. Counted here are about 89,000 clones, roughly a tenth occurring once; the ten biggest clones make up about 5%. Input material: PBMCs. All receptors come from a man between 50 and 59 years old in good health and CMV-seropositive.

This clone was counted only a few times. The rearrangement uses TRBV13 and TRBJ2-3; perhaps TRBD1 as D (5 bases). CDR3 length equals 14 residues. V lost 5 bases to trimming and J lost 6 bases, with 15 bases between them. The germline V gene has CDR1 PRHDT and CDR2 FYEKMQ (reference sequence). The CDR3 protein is CASSAQAGADTQYF. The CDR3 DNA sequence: TGTGCCAGCAGCGCACAGGCTGGGGCGGATACGCAGTATTTT.

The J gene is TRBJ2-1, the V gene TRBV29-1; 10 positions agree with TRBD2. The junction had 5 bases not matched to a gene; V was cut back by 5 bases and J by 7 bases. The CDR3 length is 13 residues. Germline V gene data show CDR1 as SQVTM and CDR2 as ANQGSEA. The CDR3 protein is CSVRSGGANEQFF. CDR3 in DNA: TGCAGCGTTAGAAGCGGGGGGGCGAATGAGCAGTTCTTC.

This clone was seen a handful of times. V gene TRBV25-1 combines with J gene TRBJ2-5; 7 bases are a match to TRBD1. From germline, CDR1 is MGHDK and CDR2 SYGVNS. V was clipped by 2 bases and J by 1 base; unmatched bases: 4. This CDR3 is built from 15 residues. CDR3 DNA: TGTGCCAGCAGTGAAGGGGACAGTCTCCAAGAGACCCAGTACTTC. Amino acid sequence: CASSEGDSLQETQYF.

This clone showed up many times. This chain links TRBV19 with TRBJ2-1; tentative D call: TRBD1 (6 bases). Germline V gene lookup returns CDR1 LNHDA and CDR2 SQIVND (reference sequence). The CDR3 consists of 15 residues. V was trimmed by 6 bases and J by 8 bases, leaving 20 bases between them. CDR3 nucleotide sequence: TGTGCCAGTAGCCAATTGGGGGCAGGAGGCGATGAGCAGTTCTTC. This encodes CASSQLGAGGDEQFF.

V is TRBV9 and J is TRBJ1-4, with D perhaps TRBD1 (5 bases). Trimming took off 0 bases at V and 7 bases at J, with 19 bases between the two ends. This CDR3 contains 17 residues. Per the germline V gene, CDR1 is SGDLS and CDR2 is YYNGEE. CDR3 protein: CASSVAGVGGSFEKLFF. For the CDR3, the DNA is TGTGCCAGCAGCGTAGCCGGGGTCGGGGGAAGCTTTGAAAAACTGTTTTTT.

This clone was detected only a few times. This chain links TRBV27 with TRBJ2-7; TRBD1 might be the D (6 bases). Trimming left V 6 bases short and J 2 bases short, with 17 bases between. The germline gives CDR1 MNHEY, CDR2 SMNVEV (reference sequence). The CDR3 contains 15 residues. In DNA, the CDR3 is TGTGCCAGCAGCCCCTTCCGGGACATACCCTACGAGCAGTACTTC. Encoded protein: CASSPFRDIPYEQYF.

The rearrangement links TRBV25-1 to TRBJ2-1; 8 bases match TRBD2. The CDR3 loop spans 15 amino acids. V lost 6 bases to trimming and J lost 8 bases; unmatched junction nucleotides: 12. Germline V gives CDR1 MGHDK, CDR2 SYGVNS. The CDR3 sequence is CASSPSGRWFDEQFF. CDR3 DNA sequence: TGTGCCAGCAGCCCTAGCGGGCGATGGTTCGATGAGCAGTTCTTC.

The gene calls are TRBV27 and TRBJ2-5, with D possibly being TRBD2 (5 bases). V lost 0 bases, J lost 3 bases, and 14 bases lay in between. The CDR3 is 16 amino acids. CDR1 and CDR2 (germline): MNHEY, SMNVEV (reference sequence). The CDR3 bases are TGTGCCAGCAGTTTATCGCTCACACCCGGGAAAGAGACCCAGTACTTC. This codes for CASSLSLTPGKETQYF.

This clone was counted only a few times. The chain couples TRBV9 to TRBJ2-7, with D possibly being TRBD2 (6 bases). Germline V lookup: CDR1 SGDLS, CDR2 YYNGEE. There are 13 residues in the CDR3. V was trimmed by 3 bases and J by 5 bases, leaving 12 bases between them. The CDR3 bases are TGTGCCAGCAGCGCCGGGACTCTCGACGAGCAGTACTTC. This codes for CASSAGTLDEQYF.

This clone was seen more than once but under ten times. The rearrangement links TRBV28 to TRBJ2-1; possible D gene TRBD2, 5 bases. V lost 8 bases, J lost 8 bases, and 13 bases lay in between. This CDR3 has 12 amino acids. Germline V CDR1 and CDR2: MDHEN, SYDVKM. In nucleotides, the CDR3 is TGTGCCAGCCAAACTAGTATCGATGAGCAGTTCTTC. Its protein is CASQTSIDEQFF.

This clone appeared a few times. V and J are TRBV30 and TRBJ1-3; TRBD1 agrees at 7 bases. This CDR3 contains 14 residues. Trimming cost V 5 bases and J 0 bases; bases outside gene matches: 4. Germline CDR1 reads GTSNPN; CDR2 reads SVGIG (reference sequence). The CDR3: CAWQTGNSGNTIYF. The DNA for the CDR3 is TGTGCCTGGCAGACAGGGAACTCTGGAAACACCATATATTTT.

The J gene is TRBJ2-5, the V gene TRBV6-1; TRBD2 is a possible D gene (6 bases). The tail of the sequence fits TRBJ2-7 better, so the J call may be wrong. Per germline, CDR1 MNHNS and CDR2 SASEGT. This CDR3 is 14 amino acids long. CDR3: CASSGGFYSYEQYF. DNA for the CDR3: TGTGCCAGCAGCGGGGGATTTTACTCCTACGAGCAGTACTTC.

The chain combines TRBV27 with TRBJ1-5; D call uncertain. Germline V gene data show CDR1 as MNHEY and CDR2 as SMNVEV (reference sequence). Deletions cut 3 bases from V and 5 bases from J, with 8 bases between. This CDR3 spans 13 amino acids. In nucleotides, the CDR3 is TGTGCCAGCAGTTTTTCTCCCTATCAGCCCCAGCATTTT. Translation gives CASSFSPYQPQHF.

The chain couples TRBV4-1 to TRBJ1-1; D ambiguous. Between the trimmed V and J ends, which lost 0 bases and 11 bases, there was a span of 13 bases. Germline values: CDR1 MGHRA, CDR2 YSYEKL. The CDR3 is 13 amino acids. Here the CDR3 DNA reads TGCGCCAGCAGCCAAGAAGAGTCGGGGTACGCTTTCTTT. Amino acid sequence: CASSQEESGYAFF.

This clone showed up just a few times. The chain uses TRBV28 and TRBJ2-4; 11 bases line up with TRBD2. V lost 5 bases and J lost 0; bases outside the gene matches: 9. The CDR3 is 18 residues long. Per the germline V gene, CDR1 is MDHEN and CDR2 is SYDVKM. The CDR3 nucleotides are TGTGCCAGCAGTCCACTAGCGGGAGTGGTGATAGCCAAAAACATTCAGTACTTC. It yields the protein CASSPLAGVVIAKNIQYF.

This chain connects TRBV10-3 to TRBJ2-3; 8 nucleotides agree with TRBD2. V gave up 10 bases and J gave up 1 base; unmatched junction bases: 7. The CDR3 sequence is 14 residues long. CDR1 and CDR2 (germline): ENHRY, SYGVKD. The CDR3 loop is CATGGPGGTDTQYF. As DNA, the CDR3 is TGTGCCACGGGGGGGCCGGGGGGCACAGATACGCAGTATTTT.

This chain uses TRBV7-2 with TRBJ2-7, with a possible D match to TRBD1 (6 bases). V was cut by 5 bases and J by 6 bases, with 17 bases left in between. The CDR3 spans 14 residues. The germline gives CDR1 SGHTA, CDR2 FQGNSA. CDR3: CASSPQGLLIEQYF. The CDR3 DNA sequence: TGTGCCAGCAGCCCACAGGGTTTGCTTATCGAGCAGTACTTC.